This T cell receptor (beta chain) was obtained from a study of blood T cell repertoires in COVID-19. The CDR3 is 15 residues long. Participants were aged about 18 to 100 years, lived in 24 US areas, and enrolled virtually. For recovered donors of Cohort 3, there were two negative PCRs, clearance, or symptom resolution. Data came from immunoSEQ multiplex PCR; TCRdb stores just in-frame clones and leaves some out. The table includes 300,000 to 350,000 clones, 70% to 90% detected once. This sequence originates from a man aged 25 to 40 who had recovered from COVID-19. Sequenced: PBMCs or T cells enriched from blood (not recorded which). This chain links TRBV21-1 with TRBJ1-2. TRBV21-1 is noted as a pseudogene. For the CDR3, the DNA is TGTGCCAGCAGCAAAGTCGGGGGGGCGGACTATGGCTACACCTTC. Protein sequence: CASSKVGGADYGYTF.